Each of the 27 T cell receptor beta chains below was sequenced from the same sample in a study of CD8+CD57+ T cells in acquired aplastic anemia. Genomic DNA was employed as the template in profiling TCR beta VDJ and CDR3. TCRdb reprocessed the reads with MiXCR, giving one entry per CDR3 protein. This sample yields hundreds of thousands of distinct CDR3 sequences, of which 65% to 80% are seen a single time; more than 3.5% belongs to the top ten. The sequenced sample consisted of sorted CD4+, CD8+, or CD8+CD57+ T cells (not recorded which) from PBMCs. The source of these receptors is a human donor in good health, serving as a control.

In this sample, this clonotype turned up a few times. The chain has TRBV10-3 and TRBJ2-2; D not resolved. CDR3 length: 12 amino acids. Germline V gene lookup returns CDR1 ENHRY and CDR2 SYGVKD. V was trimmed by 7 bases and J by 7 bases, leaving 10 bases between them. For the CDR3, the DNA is TGTGCCATCATAGGCGACGGCGGGGAGCTGTTTTTT. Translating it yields CAIIGDGGELFF.

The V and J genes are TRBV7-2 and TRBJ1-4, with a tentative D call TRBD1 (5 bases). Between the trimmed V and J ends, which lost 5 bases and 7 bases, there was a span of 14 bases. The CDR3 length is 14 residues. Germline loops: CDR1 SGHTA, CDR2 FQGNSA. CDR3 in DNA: TGTGCCAGCAGCCCACGAGGGACCGGTGAAAAACTGTTTTTT. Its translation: CASSPRGTGEKLFF.

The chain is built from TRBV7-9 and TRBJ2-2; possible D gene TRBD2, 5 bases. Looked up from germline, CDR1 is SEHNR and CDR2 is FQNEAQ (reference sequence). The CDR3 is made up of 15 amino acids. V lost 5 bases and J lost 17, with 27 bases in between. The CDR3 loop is CASSRRGGDTQYFFF. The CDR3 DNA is TGTGCCAGCAGCCGACGAGGAGGAGATACCCAGTATTTTTTTTTT.

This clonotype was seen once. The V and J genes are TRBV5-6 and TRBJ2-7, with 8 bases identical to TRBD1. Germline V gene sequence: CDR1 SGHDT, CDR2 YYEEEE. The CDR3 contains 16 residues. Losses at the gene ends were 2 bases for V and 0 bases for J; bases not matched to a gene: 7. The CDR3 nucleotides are TGTGCCAGCAGCTTAGGGACAGGACTGAGCTCCTACGAGCAGTACTTC. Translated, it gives CASSLGTGLSSYEQYF.

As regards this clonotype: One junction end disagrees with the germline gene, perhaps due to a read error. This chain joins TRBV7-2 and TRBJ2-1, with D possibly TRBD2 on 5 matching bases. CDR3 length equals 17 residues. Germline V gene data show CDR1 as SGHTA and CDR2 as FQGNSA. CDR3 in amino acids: CASSLGETQEVGPDRPF. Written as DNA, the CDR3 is TGTGCCAGCAGCTTAGGGGAGACCCAGGAGGTCGGGCCAGATCGGCCCTTC.

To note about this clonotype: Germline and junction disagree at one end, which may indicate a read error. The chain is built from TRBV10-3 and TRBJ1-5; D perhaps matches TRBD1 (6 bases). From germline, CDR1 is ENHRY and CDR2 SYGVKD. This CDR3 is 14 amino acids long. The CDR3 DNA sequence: TGTGCCATCAGTAAGGCCAGGGGTGATCAGCCCGAGCATTTT. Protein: CAISKARGDQPEHF.

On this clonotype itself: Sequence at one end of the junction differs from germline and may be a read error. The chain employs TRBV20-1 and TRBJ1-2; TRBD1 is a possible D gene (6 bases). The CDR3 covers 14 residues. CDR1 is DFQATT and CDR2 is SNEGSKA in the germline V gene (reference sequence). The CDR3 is CSTRGLRGGYGYTF. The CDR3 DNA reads TGCAGTACTAGAGGGCTCAGGGGTGGTTATGGCTACACCTTC.

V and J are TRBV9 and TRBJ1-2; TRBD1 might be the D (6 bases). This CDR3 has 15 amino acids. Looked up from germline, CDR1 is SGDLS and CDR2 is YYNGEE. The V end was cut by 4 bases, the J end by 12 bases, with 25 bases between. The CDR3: CASSWREETGSYDTF. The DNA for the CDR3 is TGTGCCAGCAGCTGGCGGGAGGAGACAGGTTCTTACGACACCTTC.

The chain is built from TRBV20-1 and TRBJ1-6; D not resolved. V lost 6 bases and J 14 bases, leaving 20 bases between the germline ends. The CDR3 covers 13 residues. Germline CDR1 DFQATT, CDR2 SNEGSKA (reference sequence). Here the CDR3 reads CSASFAPKNTLHF. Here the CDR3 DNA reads TGCAGTGCCAGCTTCGCGCCTAAGAACACCCTCCACTTT.

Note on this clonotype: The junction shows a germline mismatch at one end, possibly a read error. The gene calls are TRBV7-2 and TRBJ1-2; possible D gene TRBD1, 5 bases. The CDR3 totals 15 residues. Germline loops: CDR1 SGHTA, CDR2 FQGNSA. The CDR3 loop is CASSLVGRDHYGYTF. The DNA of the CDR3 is TGTGCCAGCAGCTTGGTTGGCAGGGATCACTACGGCTATACCTTC.

The CDR3 is CASSIDLAGESPLHF. Here the CDR3 DNA reads TGTGCCAGTAGTATAGATTTGGCAGGGGAATCACCCCTCCACTTT. The rearrangement uses TRBV19 and TRBJ1-6, with D possibly matching TRBD1 (6 bases). The V end lost 0 bases, the J end lost 10 bases, and 13 bases lay between the germline ends. This CDR3 is 15 amino acids long. Germline CDR1 LNHDA, CDR2 SQIVND (reference sequence).

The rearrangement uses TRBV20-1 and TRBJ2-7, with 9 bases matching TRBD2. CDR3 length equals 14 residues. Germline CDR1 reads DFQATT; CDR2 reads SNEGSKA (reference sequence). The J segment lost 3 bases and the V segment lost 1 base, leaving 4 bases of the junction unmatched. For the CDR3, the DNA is TGCAGTGCTAGAGCGGCGGGGGGGCGCTACGAGCAGTACTTC. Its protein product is CSARAAGGRYEQYF.

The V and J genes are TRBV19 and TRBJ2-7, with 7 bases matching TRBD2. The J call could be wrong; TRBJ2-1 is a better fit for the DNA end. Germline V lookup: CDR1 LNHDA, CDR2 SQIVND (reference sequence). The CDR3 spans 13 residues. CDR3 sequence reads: CASNSGGNNEQFF. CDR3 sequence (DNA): TGTGCCAGCAATTCGGGAGGCAACAATGAGCAGTTCTTC.

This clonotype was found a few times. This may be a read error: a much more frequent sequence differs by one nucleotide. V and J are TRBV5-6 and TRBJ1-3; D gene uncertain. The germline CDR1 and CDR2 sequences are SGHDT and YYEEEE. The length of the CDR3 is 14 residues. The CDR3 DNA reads TGTGCCGGCAGCTTGGTTCCCTCTGGAAACACCATATATTTT. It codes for CAGSLVPSGNTIYF.

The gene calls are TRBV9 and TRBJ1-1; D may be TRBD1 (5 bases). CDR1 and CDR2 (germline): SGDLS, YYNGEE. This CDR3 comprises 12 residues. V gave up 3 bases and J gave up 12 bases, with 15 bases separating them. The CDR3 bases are TGTGCCAGCAGCGGGGGGGATTTAGCTTCTTTCTTT. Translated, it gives CASSGGDLASFF.

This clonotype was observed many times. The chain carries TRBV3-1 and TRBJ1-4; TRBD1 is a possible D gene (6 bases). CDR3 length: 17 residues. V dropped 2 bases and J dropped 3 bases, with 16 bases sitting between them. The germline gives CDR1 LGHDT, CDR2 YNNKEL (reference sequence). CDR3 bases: TGTGCCAGCAGCCAAATGGGGGCAGGGCCTTCTAATGAAAAACTGTTTTTT. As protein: CASSQMGAGPSNEKLFF.

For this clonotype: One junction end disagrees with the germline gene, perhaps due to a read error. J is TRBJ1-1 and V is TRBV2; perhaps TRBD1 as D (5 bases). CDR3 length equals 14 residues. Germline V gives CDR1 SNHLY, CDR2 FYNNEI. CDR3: CASSADAANTGALF. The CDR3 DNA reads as TGTGCCAGCAGCGCAGACGCCGCGAACACTGGGGCGCTGTTT.

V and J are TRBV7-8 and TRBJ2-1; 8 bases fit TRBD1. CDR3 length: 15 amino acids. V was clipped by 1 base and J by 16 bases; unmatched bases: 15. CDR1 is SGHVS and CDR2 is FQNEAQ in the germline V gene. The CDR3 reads CASSLEQGAYEQYFF. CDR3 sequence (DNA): TGTGCCAGCAGCTTAGAGCAGGGGGCTTACGAGCAGTACTTCTTC.

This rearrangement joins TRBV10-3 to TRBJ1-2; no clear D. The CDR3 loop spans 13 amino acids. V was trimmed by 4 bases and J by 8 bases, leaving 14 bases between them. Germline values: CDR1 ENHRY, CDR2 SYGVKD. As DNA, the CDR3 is TGTGCCATCAGTGGCGAAGGCTCAGGAGGCTACACCTTC. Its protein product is CAISGEGSGGYTF.

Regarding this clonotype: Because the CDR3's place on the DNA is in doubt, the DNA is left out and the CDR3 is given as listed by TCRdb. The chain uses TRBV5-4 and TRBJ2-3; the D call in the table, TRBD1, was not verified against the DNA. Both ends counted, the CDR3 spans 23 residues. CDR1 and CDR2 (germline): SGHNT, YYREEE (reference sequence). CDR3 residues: CASSFYICSARDGSQGAPDTQYF.

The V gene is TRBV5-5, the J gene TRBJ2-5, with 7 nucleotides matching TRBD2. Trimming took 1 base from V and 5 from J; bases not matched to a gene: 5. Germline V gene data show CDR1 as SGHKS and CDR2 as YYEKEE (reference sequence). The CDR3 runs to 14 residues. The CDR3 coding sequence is TGTGCCAGCAGCTTGCATCGGGGGGTGGAGACCCAGTACTTC. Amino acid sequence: CASSLHRGVETQYF.

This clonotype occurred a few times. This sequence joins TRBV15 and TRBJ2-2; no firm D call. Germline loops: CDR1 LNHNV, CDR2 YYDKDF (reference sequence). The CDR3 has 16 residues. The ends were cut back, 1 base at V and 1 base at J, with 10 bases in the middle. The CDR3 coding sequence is TGTGCCACCAGCAGAGCATTCACACGGAACACCGGGGAGCTGTTTTTT. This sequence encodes CATSRAFTRNTGELFF. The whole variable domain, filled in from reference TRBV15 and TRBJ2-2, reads DAMVIQNPRYQVTQFGKPVTLSCSQTLNHNVMYWYQQKSSQAPKLLFHYYDKDFNNEADTPDNFQSRRPNTSFCFLDIRSPGLGDTAMYLCATSRAFTRNTGELFFGEGSRLTVL.

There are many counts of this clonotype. The CDR3 region has the DNA TGTGCCAGCAGGCTACTAGCGGGGGTGGCCGGGGAGCTGTTTTTT. The encoded protein is CASRLLAGVAGELFF. The gene calls are TRBV2 and TRBJ2-2; TRBD2 matches at 11 bases. The CDR3 sequence is 15 residues long. Germline CDR1 is SNHLY and CDR2 is FYNNEI. V lost 6 bases to trimming and J lost 6 bases; unmatched junction nucleotides: 6.

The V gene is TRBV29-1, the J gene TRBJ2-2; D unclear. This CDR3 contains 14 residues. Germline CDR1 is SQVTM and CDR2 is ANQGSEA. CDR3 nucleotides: TGCAGTGCTAAAGAATGGGCAAAGACCGGTACGCAGTTTTTT. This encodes CSAKEWAKTGTQFF.

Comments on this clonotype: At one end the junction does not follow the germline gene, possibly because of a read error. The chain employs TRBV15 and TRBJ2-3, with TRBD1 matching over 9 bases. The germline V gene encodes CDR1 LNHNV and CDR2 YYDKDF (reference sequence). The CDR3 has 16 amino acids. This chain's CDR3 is CASSWTGAGNTDTQYF. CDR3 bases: TGTGCCAGCAGCTGGACAGGGGCTGGAAACACAGATACGCAGTATTTT.

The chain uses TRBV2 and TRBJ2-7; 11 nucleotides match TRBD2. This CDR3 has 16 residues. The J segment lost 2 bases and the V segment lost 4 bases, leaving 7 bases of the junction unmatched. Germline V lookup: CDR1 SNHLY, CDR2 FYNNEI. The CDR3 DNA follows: TGTGCCAGCAGTGCGCGACTAGCGGGGCAGCCCTACGAGCAGTACTTC. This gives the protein CASSARLAGQPYEQYF. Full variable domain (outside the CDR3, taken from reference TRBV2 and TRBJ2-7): EPEVTQTPSHQVTQMGQEVILRCVPISNHLYFYWYRQILGQKVEFLVSFYNNEISEKSEIFDDQFSVERPDGSNFTLKIRSTKLEDSAMYFCASSARLAGQPYEQYFGPGTRLTVT.

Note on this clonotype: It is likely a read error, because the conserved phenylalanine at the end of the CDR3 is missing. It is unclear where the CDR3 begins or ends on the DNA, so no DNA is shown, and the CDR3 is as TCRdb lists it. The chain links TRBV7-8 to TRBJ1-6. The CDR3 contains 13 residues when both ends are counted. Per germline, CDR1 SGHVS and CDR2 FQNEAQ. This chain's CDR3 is CASRRRQGPLIQY.